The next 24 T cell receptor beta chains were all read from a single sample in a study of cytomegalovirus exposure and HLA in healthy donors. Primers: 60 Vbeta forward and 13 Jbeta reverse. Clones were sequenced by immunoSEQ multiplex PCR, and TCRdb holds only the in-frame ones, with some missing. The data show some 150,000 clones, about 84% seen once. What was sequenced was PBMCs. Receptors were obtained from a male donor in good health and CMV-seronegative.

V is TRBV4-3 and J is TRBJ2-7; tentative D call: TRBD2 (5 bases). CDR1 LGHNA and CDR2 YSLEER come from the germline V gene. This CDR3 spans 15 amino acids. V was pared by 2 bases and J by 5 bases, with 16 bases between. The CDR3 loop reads CASSQLNSGEHEQYF. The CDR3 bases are TGCGCCAGCAGCCAATTAAATTCCGGGGAGCACGAGCAGTACTTC.

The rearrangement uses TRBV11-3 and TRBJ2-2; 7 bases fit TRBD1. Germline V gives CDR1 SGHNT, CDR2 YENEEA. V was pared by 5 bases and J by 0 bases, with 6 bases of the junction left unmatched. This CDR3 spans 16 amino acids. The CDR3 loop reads CASSNTGDSNTGELFF. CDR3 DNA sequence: TGTGCCAGCAGCAACACAGGGGATTCGAACACCGGGGAGCTGTTTTTT.

The CDR3 DNA is TGTGCCAGCAGACAACATGGGGGCCGATCGGACGAGCAGTACTTC. It translates to CASRQHGGRSDEQYF. V usage is TRBV6-5 and J usage is TRBJ2-7; tentatively, D is TRBD1 (6 bases). In germline, CDR1 is MNHEY, CDR2 SVGAGI. V lost 6 bases and J lost 5, with 20 bases in between. The CDR3 is 15 amino acids.

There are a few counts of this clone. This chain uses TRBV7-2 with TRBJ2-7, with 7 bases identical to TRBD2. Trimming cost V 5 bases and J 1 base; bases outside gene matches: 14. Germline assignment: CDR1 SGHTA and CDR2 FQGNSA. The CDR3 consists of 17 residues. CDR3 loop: CASSLGKGGYTSYEQYF. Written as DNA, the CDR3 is TGTGCCAGCAGCCTGGGTAAGGGAGGGTACACTTCCTACGAGCAGTACTTC.

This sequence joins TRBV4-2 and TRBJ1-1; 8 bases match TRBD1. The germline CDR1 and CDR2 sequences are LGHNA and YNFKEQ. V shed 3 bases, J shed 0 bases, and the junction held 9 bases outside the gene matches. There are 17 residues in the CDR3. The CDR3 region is CASSQLGQAGVNTEAFF. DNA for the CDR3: TGTGCCAGCAGCCAGTTGGGACAGGCGGGGGTGAACACTGAAGCTTTCTTT.

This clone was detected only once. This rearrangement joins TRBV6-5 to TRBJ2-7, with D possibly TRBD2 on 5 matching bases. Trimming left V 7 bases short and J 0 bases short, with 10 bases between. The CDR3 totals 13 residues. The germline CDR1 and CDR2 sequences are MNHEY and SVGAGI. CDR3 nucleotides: TGTGCCAGCACCCCAGCGGCCTCCTACGAGCAGTACTTC. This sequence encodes CASTPAASYEQYF.

The CDR3 here is CASSLTQGNYGYTF. In DNA, the CDR3 is TGTGCCAGCAGCTTGACCCAGGGAAACTATGGCTACACCTTC. The chain couples TRBV7-9 to TRBJ1-2; D may be TRBD1 (5 bases). This CDR3 region has 14 residues. Germline V gene sequence: CDR1 SEHNR, CDR2 FQNEAQ (reference sequence). V gave up 3 bases and J gave up 2 bases, with 10 bases separating them.

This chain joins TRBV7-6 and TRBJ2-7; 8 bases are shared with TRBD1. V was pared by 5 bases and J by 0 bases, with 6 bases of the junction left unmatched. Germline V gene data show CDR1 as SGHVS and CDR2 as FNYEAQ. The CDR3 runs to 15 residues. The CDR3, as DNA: TGTGCCAGCAGCACTGGACAGGGTAGCTCCTACGAGCAGTACTTC. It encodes CASSTGQGSSYEQYF.

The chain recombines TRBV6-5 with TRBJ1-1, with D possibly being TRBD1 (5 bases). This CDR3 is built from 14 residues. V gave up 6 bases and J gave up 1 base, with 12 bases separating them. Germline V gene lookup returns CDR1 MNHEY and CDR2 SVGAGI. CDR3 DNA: TGTGCCAGCAGCTATGCAACAGGGAACACTGAAGCTTTCTTT. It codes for CASSYATGNTEAFF.

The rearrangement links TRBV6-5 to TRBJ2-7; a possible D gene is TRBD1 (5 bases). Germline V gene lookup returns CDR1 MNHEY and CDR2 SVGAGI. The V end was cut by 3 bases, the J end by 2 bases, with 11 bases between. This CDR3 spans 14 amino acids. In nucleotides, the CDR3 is TGTGCCAGCAGTTATGGACAAGGAACCTACGAGCAGTACTTC. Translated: CASSYGQGTYEQYF.

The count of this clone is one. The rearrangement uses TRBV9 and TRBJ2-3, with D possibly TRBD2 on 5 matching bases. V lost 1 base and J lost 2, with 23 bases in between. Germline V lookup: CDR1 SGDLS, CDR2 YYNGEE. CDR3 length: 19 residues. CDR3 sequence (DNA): TGTGCCAGCAGCGTAAGGGCTTGGGCAGCGGACTTTAACACAGATACGCAGTATTTT. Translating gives CASSVRAWAADFNTDTQYF.

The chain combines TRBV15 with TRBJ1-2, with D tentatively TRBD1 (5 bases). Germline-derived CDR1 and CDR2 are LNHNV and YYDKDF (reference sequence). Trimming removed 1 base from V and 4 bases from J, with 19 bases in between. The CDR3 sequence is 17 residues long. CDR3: CATSRAGLQTRGYGYTF. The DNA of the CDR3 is TGTGCCACCAGCAGAGCGGGACTGCAAACTCGGGGCTATGGCTACACCTTC.

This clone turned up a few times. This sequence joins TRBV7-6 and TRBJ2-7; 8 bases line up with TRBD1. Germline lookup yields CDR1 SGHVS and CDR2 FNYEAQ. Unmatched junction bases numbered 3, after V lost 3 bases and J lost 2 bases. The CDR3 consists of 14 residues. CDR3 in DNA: TGTGCCAGCAGCTTTAGGACAGGGACCTACGAGCAGTACTTC. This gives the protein CASSFRTGTYEQYF.

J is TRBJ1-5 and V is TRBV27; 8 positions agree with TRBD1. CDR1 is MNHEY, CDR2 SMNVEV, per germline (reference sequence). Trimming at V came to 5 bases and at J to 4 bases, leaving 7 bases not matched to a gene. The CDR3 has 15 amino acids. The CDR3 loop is CASSPGTGGNQPQHF. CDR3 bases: TGTGCCAGCAGTCCCGGGACAGGAGGTAATCAGCCCCAGCATTTT.

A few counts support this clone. Written as DNA, the CDR3 is TGCGCCAGCAGCTTGGGACAGGTTCAAAGTGAGCAGTTCTTC. This gives the protein CASSLGQVQSEQFF. The genes are TRBV5-1 and TRBJ2-1; D is perhaps TRBD1 (6 bases). There are 14 residues in the CDR3. Germline loops: CDR1 SGHRS, CDR2 YFSETQ. V lost 0 bases and J 9 bases, leaving 13 bases between the germline ends.

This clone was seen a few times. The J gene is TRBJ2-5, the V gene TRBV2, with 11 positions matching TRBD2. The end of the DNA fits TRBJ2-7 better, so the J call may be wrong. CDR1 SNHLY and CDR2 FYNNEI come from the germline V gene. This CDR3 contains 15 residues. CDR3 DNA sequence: TGTGCCAACGTCCCTAGCGGGGGGACCTCCTACGAGCAGTACTTC. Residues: CANVPSGGTSYEQYF.

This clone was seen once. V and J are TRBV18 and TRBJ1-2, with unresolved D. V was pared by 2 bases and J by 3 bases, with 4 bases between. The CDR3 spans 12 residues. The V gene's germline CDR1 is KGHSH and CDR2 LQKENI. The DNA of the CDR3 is TGTGCCAGCTCACCAAGAGACTATGGCTACACCTTC. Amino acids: CASSPRDYGYTF.

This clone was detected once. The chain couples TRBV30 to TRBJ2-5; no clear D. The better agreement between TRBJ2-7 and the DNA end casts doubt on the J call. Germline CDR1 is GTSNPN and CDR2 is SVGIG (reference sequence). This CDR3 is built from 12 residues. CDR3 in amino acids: CAWSNTIYEQYF. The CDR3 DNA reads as TGTGCCTGGAGTAATACGATCTACGAGCAGTACTTC.

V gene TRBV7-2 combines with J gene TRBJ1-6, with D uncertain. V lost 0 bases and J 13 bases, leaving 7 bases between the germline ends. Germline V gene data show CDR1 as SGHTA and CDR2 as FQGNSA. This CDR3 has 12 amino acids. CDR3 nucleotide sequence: TGTGCCAGCAGCTTAGCTGCTGAGCCCCTCCACTTT. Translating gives CASSLAAEPLHF.

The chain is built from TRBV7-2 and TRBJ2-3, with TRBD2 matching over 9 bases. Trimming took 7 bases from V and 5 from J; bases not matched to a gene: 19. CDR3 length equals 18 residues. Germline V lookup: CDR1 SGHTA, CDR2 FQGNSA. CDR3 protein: CASKPGWVGGGAGDTQYF. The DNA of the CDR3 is TGTGCCAGCAAACCTGGGTGGGTCGGCGGGGGGGCCGGAGATACGCAGTATTTT.

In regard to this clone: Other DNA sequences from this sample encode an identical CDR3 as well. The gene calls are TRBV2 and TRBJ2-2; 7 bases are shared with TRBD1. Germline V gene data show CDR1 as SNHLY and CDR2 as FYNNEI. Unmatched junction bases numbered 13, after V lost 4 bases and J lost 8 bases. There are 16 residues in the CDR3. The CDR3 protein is CASSADRPVSSGELFF. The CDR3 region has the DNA TGTGCCAGCAGTGCGGACAGGCCCGTCTCTTCTGGGGAGCTGTTTTTT.

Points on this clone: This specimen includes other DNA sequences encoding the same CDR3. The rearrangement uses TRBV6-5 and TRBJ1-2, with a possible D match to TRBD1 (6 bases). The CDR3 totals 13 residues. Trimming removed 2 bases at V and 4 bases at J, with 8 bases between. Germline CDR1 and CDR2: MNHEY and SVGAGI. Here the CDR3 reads CASSYDRIYGYTF. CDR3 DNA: TGTGCCAGCAGTTACGACAGGATCTATGGCTACACCTTC.

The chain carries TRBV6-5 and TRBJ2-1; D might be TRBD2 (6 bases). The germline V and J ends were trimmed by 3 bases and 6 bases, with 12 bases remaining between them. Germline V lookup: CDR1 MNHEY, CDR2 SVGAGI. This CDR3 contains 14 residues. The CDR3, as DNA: TGTGCCAGCAGTTATTATGGTAGCGGCAATGAGCAGTTCTTC. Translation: CASSYYGSGNEQFF.

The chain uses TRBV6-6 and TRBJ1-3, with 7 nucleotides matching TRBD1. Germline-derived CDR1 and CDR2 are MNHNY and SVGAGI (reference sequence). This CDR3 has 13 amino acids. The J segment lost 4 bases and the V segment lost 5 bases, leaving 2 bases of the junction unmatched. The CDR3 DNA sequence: TGTGCCAGCAGTCAGGGACAGGGAAACACCATATATTTT. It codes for CASSQGQGNTIYF.